This entry lists 12 T cell receptor beta chains sequenced from one sample in a study of blood T cell repertoires in COVID-19. The table came from immunoSEQ multiplex PCR; TCRdb's copy has only in-frame clones and leaves some out. The sample has about 210,000 clones; roughly 85% are singletons. Material: peripheral blood. These receptors all come from a man between 50 and 59 years old with COVID-19, enrolled during active disease.

The rearrangement uses TRBV5-5 and TRBJ1-1; the match to TRBD1 covers 8 bases. The CDR3 contains 14 residues. Germline trimming cut 5 bases from V and 3 bases from J; bases unmatched to any gene: 6. CDR1 and CDR2 (germline): SGHKS, YYEKEE (reference sequence). In nucleotides, the CDR3 is TGTGCCAGCAGGTCGACAGGGGAGTACACTGAAGCTTTCTTT. The encoded protein is CASRSTGEYTEAFF.

The rearrangement uses TRBV7-9 and TRBJ2-1; a possible D gene is TRBD2 (5 bases). Germline CDR1 is SEHNR and CDR2 is FQNEAQ (reference sequence). Trimming removed 3 bases from V and 8 bases from J, with 17 bases in between. This CDR3 has 15 amino acids. The CDR3 spells CASSLGLAIFDEQFF. The CDR3 region has the DNA TGTGCCAGCAGCTTGGGCCTAGCCATTTTTGATGAGCAGTTCTTC.

The rearrangement uses TRBV10-3 and TRBJ2-1; D is perhaps TRBD1 (5 bases). Per germline, CDR1 ENHRY and CDR2 SYGVKD. The CDR3 sequence is 15 residues long. Trimming pared 11 bases from V and 5 bases from J, leaving 22 bases between. CDR3 loop: CAARRPSDSNNEQFF. DNA for the CDR3: TGTGCCGCCCGAAGACCCAGCGACAGCAACAATGAGCAGTTCTTC.

The chain links TRBV12-2 to TRBJ2-2; no check of the table's D call, TRBD1, against the DNA was made. TRBV12-2 is noted as a pseudogene. This CDR3 contains 19 residues. Written as DNA, the CDR3 is TGTGCAAGTCGCTCAGAGACAGACATAAAAACAAAATACTTGGGGGAGCTGTTTTTT. Translating it yields CASRSETDIKTKYLGELFF.

The chain links TRBV19 to TRBJ1-1; the D gene is possibly TRBD1 (6 bases). The CDR3 length is 14 residues. Per germline, CDR1 LNHDA and CDR2 SQIVND (reference sequence). Trimming took off 5 bases at V and 5 bases at J, with 15 bases between the two ends. The CDR3: CASSDRPRETEAFF. The DNA of the CDR3 is TGTGCCAGTAGTGACAGGCCCCGAGAGACTGAAGCTTTCTTT.

This chain uses TRBV6-1 with TRBJ1-1; D may be TRBD1 (5 bases). Germline V lookup: CDR1 MNHNS, CDR2 SASEGT. The CDR3 covers 16 residues. V lost 4 bases and J lost 1, with 16 bases in between. CDR3 nucleotide sequence: TGTGCCAGCAGTGTGAGAGTGGGAGGACAGAACACTGAAGCTTTCTTT. This codes for CASSVRVGGQNTEAFF.

This clone was seen just once. The genes are TRBV28 and TRBJ2-7; D gene uncertain. The CDR3 runs 11 residues. Trimming pared 5 bases from V and 2 bases from J, leaving 4 bases between. Germline loops: CDR1 MDHEN, CDR2 SYDVKM. The CDR3 DNA reads as TGTGCCAGCAGTCGGGCCTACGAGCAGTACTTC. As protein: CASSRAYEQYF.

The chain couples TRBV12-3 or TRBV12-4 to TRBJ2-7; TRBD2 is a possible D gene (5 bases). V lost 6 bases and J 3 bases, leaving 9 bases between the germline ends. This CDR3 contains 12 residues. The CDR3 region is CASRVGDYEQYF. The DNA of the CDR3 is TGTGCCAGCAGGGTCGGGGACTACGAGCAGTACTTC.

This sequence joins TRBV11-2 and TRBJ2-7, with D possibly TRBD1 on 5 matching bases. Germline CDR1 reads SGHAT; CDR2 reads FQNNGV. CDR3 length: 16 amino acids. V gave up 1 base and J gave up 1 base, with 14 bases separating them. The CDR3 reads CASSLAKDSPSYEQYF. CDR3 bases: TGTGCCAGCAGCTTAGCCAAAGACAGTCCTTCCTACGAGCAGTACTTC.

The V call is TRBV7-2, the J call TRBJ2-7, with TRBD1 matching 9 bases. This CDR3 is built from 15 residues. V gave up 5 bases and J gave up 6 bases; unmatched junction bases: 11. The germline gives CDR1 SGHTA, CDR2 FQGNSA. CDR3 sequence: CASSLGWTGASEQYF. DNA for the CDR3: TGTGCCAGCAGCCTAGGGTGGACAGGGGCCAGCGAGCAGTACTTC.

The rearrangement uses TRBV27 and TRBJ1-5; D not certain. From germline, CDR1 is MNHEY and CDR2 SMNVEV (reference sequence). Trimming stripped 4 bases from V and 4 bases from J, with 14 bases between. The CDR3 length is 15 residues. CDR3 in amino acids: CASSSMENTNQPQHF. The CDR3 bases are TGTGCCAGCAGTTCGATGGAGAACACAAATCAGCCCCAGCATTTT.

The chain recombines TRBV4-2 with TRBJ1-6; 9 bases align to TRBD1. The CDR3 runs 15 residues. Looked up from germline, CDR1 is LGHNA and CDR2 is YNFKEQ. The V gene end was trimmed by 5 bases and the J gene end by 9 bases; junction bases not matched to a gene: 8. Here the CDR3 reads CASSVQGAPGSPLHF. The CDR3 DNA follows: TGTGCCAGCAGCGTACAGGGGGCACCGGGTTCACCCCTCCACTTT.